This T cell receptor (beta chain) was sequenced in a study of cytomegalovirus exposure and HLA in healthy donors. This clone was seen a single time. The CDR3 loop spans 11 amino acids. V was shortened by 7 bases and J by 9 bases, with 10 bases between the two germline ends. Germline CDR1 and CDR2: SNHLY and FYNNEI. A multiplex PCR was run with 60 Vbeta primers and 13 Jbeta primers. The repertoire was sequenced with immunoSEQ multiplex PCR; TCRdb's copy has only in-frame clones and lacks some. The sample carries around 120,000 clones, 65% recorded once. The chain links TRBV2 to TRBJ2-1; D possibly corresponds to TRBD1 (5 bases). The clonotype originates from a woman aged 40 to 49 in good health and CMV-seropositive. Sequenced material: PBMCs. The chain's CDR3 is CASKLTVEQFF. In DNA form, the CDR3 reads TGTGCCAGCAAGTTGACAGTTGAGCAGTTCTTC.